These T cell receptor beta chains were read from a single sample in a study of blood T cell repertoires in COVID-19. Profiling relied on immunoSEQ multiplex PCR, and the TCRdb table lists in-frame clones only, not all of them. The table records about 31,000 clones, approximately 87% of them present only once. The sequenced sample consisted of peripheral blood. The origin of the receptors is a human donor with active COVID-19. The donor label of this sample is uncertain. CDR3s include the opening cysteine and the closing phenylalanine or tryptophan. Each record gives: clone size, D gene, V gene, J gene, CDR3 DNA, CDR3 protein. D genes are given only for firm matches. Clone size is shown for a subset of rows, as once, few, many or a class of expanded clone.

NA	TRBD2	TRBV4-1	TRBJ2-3	TGCGCCAGCAGCCAAGAAGGGACTAGCGGGAGGGCCAGTACAGATACGCAGTATTTT	CASSQEGTSGRASTDTQYF
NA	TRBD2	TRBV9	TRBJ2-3	TGTGCCAGCAGCCGGGGGCCCACTAGCGGGAGTTATACGCAGTATTTT	CASSRGPTSGSYTQYF
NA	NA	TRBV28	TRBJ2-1	TGTGCCAGCGGGGGGATGGAGCAGTTCTTC	CASGGMEQFF
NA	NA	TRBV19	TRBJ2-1	TGTGCCAGTAGTACCTCCTCCTACAATGAGCAGTTCTTC	CASSTSSYNEQFF
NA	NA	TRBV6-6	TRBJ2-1	TGTGCCAGCGTCGACGAACCCAGCAGCGATGAGCAGTTCTTC	CASVDEPSSDEQFF
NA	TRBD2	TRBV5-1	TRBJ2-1	TGCGCCAGCAGCTTGGCGGGTGGACTAGCGGGCAATGAGCAGTTCTTC	CASSLAGGLAGNEQFF
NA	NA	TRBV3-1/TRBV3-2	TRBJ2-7	TGTGCCAGCAGCCACGCGGGGGCACACTACGAGCAGTACTTC	CASSHAGAHYEQYF
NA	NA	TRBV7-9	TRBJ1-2	TGTGCCAGCAGCTTCGTAGGGGCTAACTATGGCTACACCTTC	CASSFVGANYGYTF
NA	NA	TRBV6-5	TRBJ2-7	TGTGCCAGCAGTTACGATTCGGCCGCAGTAGCCCAGCAGTACTTC	CASSYDSAAVAQQYF
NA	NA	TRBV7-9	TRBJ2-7	TGTGCCAGCAGCTTAGACCTTAGCTACGAGCAGTACTTC	CASSLDLSYEQYF
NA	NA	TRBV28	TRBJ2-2	TGTGCCAGCTGGACTATCATGAACACCGGGGAGCTGTTTTTT	CASWTIMNTGELFF
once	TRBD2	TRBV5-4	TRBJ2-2	TGTGCCAGCAGCTCGTTGAGGACTAGCGGGAGGGCACACACCGGGGAGCTGTTTTTT	CASSSLRTSGRAHTGELFF
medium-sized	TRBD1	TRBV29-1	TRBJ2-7	TGCAGCGTTGTTCTCGGGACAGGGGCTTTGGGGCAGTACTTC	CSVVLGTGALGQYF
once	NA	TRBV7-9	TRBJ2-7	TGTGCCAGCAGCTTGGTCAGCTCCTACGAGCAGTACTTC	CASSLVSSYEQYF
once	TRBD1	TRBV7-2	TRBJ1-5	TGTGCCAGCAGCTCACAGGGGGTCAGCAATCAGCCCCAGCATTTT	CASSSQGVSNQPQHF
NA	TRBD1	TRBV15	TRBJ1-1	TGTGCCACCAGGGAGAAGGACAGGGGGTCGGGGGCCACTGAAGCTTTCTTT	CATREKDRGSGATEAFF
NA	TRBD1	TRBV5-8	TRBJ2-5	TGTGCCAGCAGCTTGGGGGACAGCCTAGGCCAAGAGACCCAGTACTTC	CASSLGDSLGQETQYF
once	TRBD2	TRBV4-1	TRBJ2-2	TGCGCCAGCAGCCACGGGGGGGGCACCGGGGAGCTGTTTTTT	CASSHGGGTGELFF